Given below is one T cell receptor beta chain in context. This sample is drawn from a study of blood T cell repertoires in COVID-19. Germline V gene data show CDR1 as SEHNR and CDR2 as FQNEAQ (reference sequence). V was shortened by 5 bases and J by 6 bases, with 11 bases between the two germline ends. The CDR3 spans 14 residues. Assay used: immunoSEQ multiplex PCR; TCRdb lists only in-frame clones, some missing. Of about 39,000 clones listed, 65% to 85% were seen once; the top ten hold less than 12%. The origin of this receptor is a man between 60 and 75 years old in a cohort sampled during active COVID-19. Sequencing was carried out using peripheral blood. This chain links TRBV7-9 with TRBJ1-6; D might be TRBD1 (5 bases). CDR3: CASSAGLTNSPLHF. In nucleotides, the CDR3 is TGTGCCAGCAGCGCGGGACTGACTAATTCACCCCTCCACTTT.